What follows are 9 T cell receptor beta chains derived from one specimen sequenced in a study of blood T cell repertoires in COVID-19. Some clones are missing from TCRdb's copy, which holds only in-frame ones; the method was immunoSEQ multiplex PCR. In the table there are under 60,000 clones, 85% to 95% of which are singletons. Sequencing used peripheral blood. The receptors come from a man in his fifties with acute or convalescent COVID-19.

This clone was counted between two and nine times. V usage is TRBV5-1 and J usage is TRBJ1-5; D perhaps matches TRBD1 (5 bases). Germline assignment: CDR1 SGHRS and CDR2 YFSETQ. The CDR3 runs to 15 residues. V lost 0 bases and J 7 bases, leaving 14 bases between the germline ends. This CDR3 reads CASSLAAGPGQPQHF. The CDR3 DNA reads as TGCGCCAGCAGCTTGGCCGCAGGGCCTGGCCAGCCCCAGCATTTT.

Turning to this clone: At one end the junction does not follow the germline gene, possibly because of a read error. J is TRBJ2-3 and V is TRBV12-3 or TRBV12-4, with D perhaps TRBD2 (6 bases). The CDR3 runs to 11 residues. The CDR3 DNA is TGTGCCAGCAGTTTAGGGGAGGAATGGCATTTT. This encodes CASSLGEEWHF.

This clone showed up just once. The chain carries TRBV7-6 and TRBJ2-1; possibly TRBD2 for D (7 bases). Germline V gene sequence: CDR1 SGHVS, CDR2 FNYEAQ. V shed 5 bases and J shed 1 base, with 15 bases lying between them. The CDR3 is made up of 16 amino acids. This CDR3 is CASSLIGGESYNEQFF. CDR3 DNA: TGTGCCAGCAGCCTGATAGGGGGGGAGTCCTACAATGAGCAGTTCTTC.

There are a few counts of this clone. This rearrangement joins TRBV6-7 to TRBJ1-6; no clear D. TRBV6-7 is an ORF; its function is uncertain. This CDR3 contains 13 residues. Deletions cut 7 bases from V and 6 bases from J, with 10 bases between. The CDR3 here is CASTRVGNSPLHF. The CDR3 region has the DNA TGTGCCAGCACTCGGGTGGGTAATTCACCCCTCCACTTT.

This chain joins TRBV29-1 and TRBJ1-1, with a weak D call TRBD1 (5 bases). The CDR3 spans 12 residues. The ends were cut back, 5 bases at V and 11 bases at J, with 18 bases in the middle. The V gene's germline CDR1 is SQVTM and CDR2 ANQGSEA. CDR3 sequence: CSVFRQGAMAFF. Here the CDR3 DNA reads TGCAGCGTTTTCCGCCAAGGGGCTATGGCTTTCTTT. Combining the CDR3 with reference TRBV29-1 and TRBJ1-1 gives the whole variable domain SAVISQKPSRDICQRGTSLTIQCQVDSQVTMMFWYRQQPGQSLTLIATANQGSEATYESGFVIDKFPISRPNLTFSTLTVSNMSPEDSSIYLCSVFRQGAMAFFGQGTRLTVV.

V is TRBV13 and J is TRBJ2-3; D not resolved. CDR1 and CDR2 (germline): PRHDT, FYEKMQ (reference sequence). This CDR3 is built from 15 residues. V lost 2 bases and J 2 bases, leaving 11 bases between the germline ends. The CDR3: CASSLLGGNTDTQYF. DNA of the CDR3: TGTGCCAGCAGCTTACTTGGCGGAAACACAGATACGCAGTATTTT.

This chain uses TRBV2 with TRBJ1-5, with a possible D match to TRBD1 (6 bases). Trimming cost V 4 bases and J 7 bases, with 20 bases left between them. This CDR3 spans 16 amino acids. CDR1 SNHLY and CDR2 FYNNEI come from the germline V gene. The CDR3, as DNA: TGTGCCAGCAGTGTTACCGGGACCAGGGGCGGGCAGCCCCAGCATTTT. Protein product: CASSVTGTRGGQPQHF.

The rearrangement links TRBV18 to TRBJ1-6; 12 positions agree with TRBD1. CDR1 is KGHSH and CDR2 is LQKENI in the germline V gene. This CDR3 region has 16 residues. The junction had 7 bases not matched to a gene; V was cut back by 2 bases and J by 11 bases. CDR3 sequence: CASSPSGTGGWTPLHF. As DNA, the CDR3 is TGTGCCAGCTCACCATCCGGGACAGGGGGCTGGACACCCCTCCACTTT.

This chain links TRBV2 with TRBJ1-4; 8 bases match TRBD1. The ends lost 6 bases at V and 8 bases at J; junction bases unmatched: 11. The germline gives CDR1 SNHLY, CDR2 FYNNEI. CDR3 length: 15 residues. The CDR3 here is CASRPLTGVGEKLFF. As DNA, the CDR3 is TGTGCCAGCAGGCCCCTGACAGGGGTGGGGGAAAAACTGTTTTTT. The full variable domain, completed using reference TRBV2 and TRBJ1-4, is EPEVTQTPSHQVTQMGQEVILRCVPISNHLYFYWYRQILGQKVEFLVSFYNNEISEKSEIFDDQFSVERPDGSNFTLKIRSTKLEDSAMYFCASRPLTGVGEKLFFGSGTQLSVL.